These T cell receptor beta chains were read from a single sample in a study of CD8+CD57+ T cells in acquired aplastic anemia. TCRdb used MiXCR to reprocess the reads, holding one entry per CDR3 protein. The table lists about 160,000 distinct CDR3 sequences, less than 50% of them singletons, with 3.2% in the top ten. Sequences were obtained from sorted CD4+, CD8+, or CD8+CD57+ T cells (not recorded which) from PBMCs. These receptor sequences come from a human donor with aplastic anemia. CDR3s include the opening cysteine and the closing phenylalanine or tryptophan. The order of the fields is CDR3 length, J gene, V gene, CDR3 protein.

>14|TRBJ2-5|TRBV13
CASSLTLYQETQYF
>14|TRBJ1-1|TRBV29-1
CSVGRGRGNTEAFF
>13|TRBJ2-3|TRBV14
CASSPTGVDTQYF
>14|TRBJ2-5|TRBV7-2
CASSSTGSQETQYF
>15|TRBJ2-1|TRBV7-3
CASSGTSGGNNKQFF
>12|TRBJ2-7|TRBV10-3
CAISEDTDEQYF
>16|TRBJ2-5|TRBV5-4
CASSLSRGQGAETHYF
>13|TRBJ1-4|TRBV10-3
CAISETEGEKLFF
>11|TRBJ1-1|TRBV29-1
CSVEQGTEAFF
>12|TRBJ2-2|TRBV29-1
CSAALRPGELFF
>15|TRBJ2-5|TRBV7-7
CASSPTGDIQETQYF
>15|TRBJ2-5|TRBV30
CAWRYTGSVQETQYF
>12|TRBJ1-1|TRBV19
CASSIRAVEAFF
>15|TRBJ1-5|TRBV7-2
CASSPMGGGYQPQHF
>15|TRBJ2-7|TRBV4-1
CVSSQGGTGLYEQYF
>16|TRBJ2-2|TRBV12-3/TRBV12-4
CASRRTSGALIGELFF
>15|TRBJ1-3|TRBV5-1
CASSLGISSGNTIYF
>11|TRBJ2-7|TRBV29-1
CSGTAGDEQYF
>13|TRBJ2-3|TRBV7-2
CASSLQGRDTQYF
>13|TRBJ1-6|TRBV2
CASGTGLGSPLHF
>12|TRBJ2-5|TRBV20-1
CSAPRTGETQYF
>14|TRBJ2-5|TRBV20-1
CSARTTGGQETQYF
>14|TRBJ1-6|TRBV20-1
CSAAQGAANSPLHF
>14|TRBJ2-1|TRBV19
CASCLGLAGDEQFF
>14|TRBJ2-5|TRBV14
CASSQPEPLETQYF
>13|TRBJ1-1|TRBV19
CASSTTEFTEAFF
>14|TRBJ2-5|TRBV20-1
CSARFGGGAKTQYF
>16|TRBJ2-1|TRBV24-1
CATSKDRPLNYNEQFF
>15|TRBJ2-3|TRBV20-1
CSAGTSGVSTDTQYF
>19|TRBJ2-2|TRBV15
CATSRGSRLAGAGTGELFF
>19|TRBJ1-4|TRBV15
CATSHPRGLVFGVNEKLFF
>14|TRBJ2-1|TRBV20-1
CSARVLEGYNEQFF
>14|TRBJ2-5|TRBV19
CASSILGRQETQYF
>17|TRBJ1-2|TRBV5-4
CASSLGAGTGPFGGYTF
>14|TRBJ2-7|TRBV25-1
CASSMGTETREQYF
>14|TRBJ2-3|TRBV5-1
CASSQGQGTDTQYF
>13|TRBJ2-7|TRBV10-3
CAISDPGQYEQYF
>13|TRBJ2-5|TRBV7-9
CASSRRGEETQYF
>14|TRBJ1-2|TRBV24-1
CATSDTTGTPGYTF
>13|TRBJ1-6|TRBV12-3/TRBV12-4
CASRNRGNSPLHF
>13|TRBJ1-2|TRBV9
CASSVGGVYGYTF
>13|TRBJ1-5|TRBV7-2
CASRTGSNQPQHF
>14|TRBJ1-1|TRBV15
CATSRTAMNTEAFF
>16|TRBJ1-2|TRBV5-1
CASSSLDRAGPGGYTF
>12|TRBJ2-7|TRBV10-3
CAISLDGWEQYF
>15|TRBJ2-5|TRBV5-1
CASSLGDRPQETQYF
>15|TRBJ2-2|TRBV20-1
CSARETGGSSGELFF
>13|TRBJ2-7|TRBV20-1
CSARPAGEGEQYF
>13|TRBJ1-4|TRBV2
CASKVGQIEKLFF
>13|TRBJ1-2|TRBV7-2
CASSLGGDYGYTF
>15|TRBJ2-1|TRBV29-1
CSVARAGTGRNEQFF
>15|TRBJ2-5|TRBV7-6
CASSSESGGWETQHF
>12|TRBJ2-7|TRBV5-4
CASSLGQLEQYF
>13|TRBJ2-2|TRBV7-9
CASSLSSVGELFF